Reported below is one TCR beta chain. Its target is unknown. This specimen comes from a study of cytomegalovirus exposure and HLA in healthy donors. V shed 4 bases, J shed 5 bases, and the junction held 7 bases outside the gene matches. CDR1 is SEHNR, CDR2 FQNEAQ, per germline (reference sequence). The CDR3 is 14 residues long. PCR amplification relied on 60 Vbeta primers (plus 13 Jbeta primers). TCRdb keeps only in-frame clones here, not all; method: immunoSEQ multiplex PCR. Among about 180,000 clones listed, roughly 75% were seen once. Broader study findings: Prior analysis indicated that the majority of TCR beta V segments exhibited productivity approximately 90% or approximately 30% of the time.

The chain uses TRBV7-9 and TRBJ2-7; 8 bases map to TRBD1. The TCR comes from a woman aged 30 to 39 in good health and CMV-seronegative. The specimen sequenced was PBMCs. The CDR3, as DNA: TGTGCCAGCAGCTCAACGGACAGGGTACACGAGCAGTACTTC. Encoded protein: CASSSTDRVHEQYF.